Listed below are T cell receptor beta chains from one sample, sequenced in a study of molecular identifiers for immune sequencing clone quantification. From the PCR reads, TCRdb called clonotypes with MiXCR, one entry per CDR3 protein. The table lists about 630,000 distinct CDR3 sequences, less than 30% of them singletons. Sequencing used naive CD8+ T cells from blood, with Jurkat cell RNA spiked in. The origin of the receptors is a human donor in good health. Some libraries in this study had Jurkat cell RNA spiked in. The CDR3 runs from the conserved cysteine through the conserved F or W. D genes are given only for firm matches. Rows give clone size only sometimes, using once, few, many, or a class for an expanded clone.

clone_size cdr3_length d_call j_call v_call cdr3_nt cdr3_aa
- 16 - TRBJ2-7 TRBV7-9 TGTGCCAGCAGCCCCCGTTTTGGGACTGCACCCCTCGAGCAGTACTTC CASSPRFGTAPLEQYF
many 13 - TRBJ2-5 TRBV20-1 TGCAGTGCTAGTAGGGCGGATCAAGAGACCCAGTACTTC CSASRADQETQYF
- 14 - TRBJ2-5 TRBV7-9 TGTGCCAGCAGCCACCCCGACTGGATAGAGGCCCAGTACTTC CASSHPDWIEAQYF
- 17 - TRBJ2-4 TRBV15 TGTGCCACCAGCAGAGAAAGGACCAAAGGTACGGGTGGCATTCAGTACTTC CATSRERTKGTGGIQYF
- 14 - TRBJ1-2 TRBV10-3 TGTGCCATCAGTGACGGCAGGGAACCCTATGGCTACACCTTC CAISDGREPYGYTF
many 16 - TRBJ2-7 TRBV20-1 TGCAGTGCTAGAGATCCCGACACGGGGGGCATGTACGAGCAGTACTTC CSARDPDTGGMYEQYF
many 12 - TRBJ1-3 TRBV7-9 TGTGCCAGCAGCTGGCTGGACAACACCATATATTTT CASSWLDNTIYF
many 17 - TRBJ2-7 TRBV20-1 TGCAGTGCTAGAGGGGGAGGTGAGCGGGTAAGCTCCTACGAGCAGTACTTC CSARGGGERVSSYEQYF
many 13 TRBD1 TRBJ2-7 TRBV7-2 TGTGCCAGCAGCCCTACAGGGGCTGCCGAGCAGTACTTC CASSPTGAAEQYF
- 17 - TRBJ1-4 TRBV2 TGTGCCAGCAGTGAAGTGCTTGAGGGACATTGGAATGAAAAACTGTTTTTT CASSEVLEGHWNEKLFF
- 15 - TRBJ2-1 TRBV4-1 TGCGCCAGCAGCCGAGTTCGGGGAGAACCCCATGAGCAGTTCTTC CASSRVRGEPHEQFF
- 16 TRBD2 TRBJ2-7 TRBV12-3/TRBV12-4 TGTGCCAGCAGCCAGATGGATCTAGCGGGAGCCTACAAGCAGTACTTC CASSQMDLAGAYKQYF
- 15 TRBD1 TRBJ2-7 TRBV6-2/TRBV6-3 TGTGGCAGCAGCCTTGGACAGGGATTGACCTACGAGCAGTACTTC CGSSLGQGLTYEQYF
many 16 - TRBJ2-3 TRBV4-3 TGCGCCAGCAGCCAAGATCTGATGGGCATGGCAAATACGCAGTATTTT CASSQDLMGMANTQYF
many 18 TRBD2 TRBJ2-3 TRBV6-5 TGTGCCAGCAGATCACCCCCGGGACTAGCGGAATTCACAGATACGCAGTATTTT CASRSPPGLAEFTDTQYF
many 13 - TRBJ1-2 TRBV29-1 TGCAGCGTTGAAGTTGGGGATCCCTATGGCTACACCTTC CSVEVGDPYGYTF
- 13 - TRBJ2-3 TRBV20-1 TGCAGTGCTAGTCTGGGTGGTACAGATACGCAGTATTTT CSASLGGTDTQYF
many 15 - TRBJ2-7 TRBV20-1 TGCAGTGCTAGAGATCCCCAGGGGGGGAGCTACGAGCAGTACTTC CSARDPQGGSYEQYF
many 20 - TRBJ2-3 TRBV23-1 TGCGCCAGCAGTCAATCTGGAGGCCAAAACCTATTTACTAGCACAGATACGCAGTATTTT CASSQSGGQNLFTSTDTQYF
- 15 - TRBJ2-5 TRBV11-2 TGTGCCAGCAGCCCCTCATATACAGGGTCTGCGACCCACTACTTC CASSPSYTGSATHYF
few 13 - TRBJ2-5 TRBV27 TGTGCCAGCAGTTTTGGGGTTAGTGAGACCCAGTACTTC CASSFGVSETQYF
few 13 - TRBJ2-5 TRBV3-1 TGTGCCAGCAGCCTTGAATACAAAGAGACCCAGTACTTC CASSLEYKETQYF
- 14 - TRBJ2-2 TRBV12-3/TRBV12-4 TGTGCCAGCAGTTTGGGGACGGACGCCGGGGAGCTGTTTTTT CASSLGTDAGELFF
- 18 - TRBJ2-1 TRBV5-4 TGTGCCAGCAGCTTGCCACTAGTTGGAGGTGGGCGGTTTGGAGAGCAGTTCTTC CASSLPLVGGGRFGEQFF
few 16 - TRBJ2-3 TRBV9 TGTGCCAGCAGCGTATATGGCGGAACTCCCACAGATACGCAGTATTTT CASSVYGGTPTDTQYF
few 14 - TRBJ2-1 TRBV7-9 TGTGCCAGCAGCTTAGGGGCCCTGTACAATGAGCAGTTCTTC CASSLGALYNEQFF
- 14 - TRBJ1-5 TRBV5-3 TGTGCCAGTAGGGTGGGTAGTTTTCATCAGCCCCAGCATTTT CASRVGSFHQPQHF
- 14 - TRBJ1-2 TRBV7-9 TGTGCCAGCAGCTTAATACAGACCGTGGATGGCTACACCTTC CASSLIQTVDGYTF
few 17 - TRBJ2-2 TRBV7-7 TGTGCTAGCAGCCCCTCCACTGCGGTTTCGAACACCGGGGAGCTGTTTTTT CASSPSTAVSNTGELFF
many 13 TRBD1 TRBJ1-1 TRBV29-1 TGCAGCGGAGAGACAGGGGGTGGAACTGAAGCTTTCTTT CSGETGGGTEAFF
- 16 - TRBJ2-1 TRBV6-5 TGTGCCAGCAGTTACTCGTTGACAAGCTCCTACAATGAGCAGTTCTTC CASSYSLTSSYNEQFF
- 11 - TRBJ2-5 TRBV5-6 TGTGCCAGCAGCTTACAGGGCCCCCAGTACTTC CASSLQGPQYF
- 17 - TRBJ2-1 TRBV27 TGTGCCAGCAGTTTAACGGGGGGCAGGGGGCTATACAATGAGCAGTTCTTC CASSLTGGRGLYNEQFF
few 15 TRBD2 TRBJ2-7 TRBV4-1 TGCGCCAGCAGCCAAGTTGGGACTAGCCCGATCGAGCAGTACTTC CASSQVGTSPIEQYF
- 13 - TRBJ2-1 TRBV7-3 TGTGCCAGCAGCTCGGAGGATTACAATGAGCAGTTCTTC CASSSEDYNEQFF
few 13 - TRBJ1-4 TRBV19 TGTGCCAGTTGGACAAGAACGGTTGAAAAACTGTTTTTT CASWTRTVEKLFF
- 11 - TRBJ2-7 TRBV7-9 TGTGCCAGCAGCTCCTCTCTCGAGCAGTGCTTC CASSSSLEQCF